These T cell receptor beta chains were read from a single sample in a study of blood T cell repertoires in COVID-19. The protocol was immunoSEQ multiplex PCR, while the TCRdb copy is restricted to in-frame clones and leaves out a portion. The data contain roughly 140,000 clones, roughly 90% of them singletons. The sample taken for sequencing was peripheral blood. These receptors were taken from a woman in her fifties or sixties with active or convalescent COVID-19. Each CDR3 is given with its conserved first and last residue. A D gene is named only where the DNA matches it firmly. Rows give clone size only sometimes, using once, few, many, or a class for an expanded clone.

>TRBJ1-2|once|-|TRBV4-3
CASSHLQGVDGYTF
TGCGCCAGCAGCCACCTACAGGGAGTTGATGGCTACACCTTC
>TRBJ1-6|-|-|TRBV19
CASSIGRRSYNSPLHF
TGTGCCAGTAGTATCGGGAGGCGCTCCTATAATTCACCCCTCCACTTT
>TRBJ2-5|-|TRBD1|TRBV7-7
CASSPTGVGETQYF
TGTGCTAGCAGCCCTACAGGGGTAGGCGAGACCCAGTACTTC
>TRBJ2-7|-|-|TRBV14
CASSHQGSAYEQYF
TGTGCCAGCAGCCATCAGGGGTCAGCCTACGAGCAGTACTTC
>TRBJ1-6|-|-|TRBV14
CASSQGRVSPLHF
TGTGCCAGCAGCCAAGGCAGGGTTTCACCCCTCCACTTT
>TRBJ1-5|-|-|TRBV19
CASSQVPGQPQHF
TGTGCCAGTAGCCAAGTTCCGGGTCAGCCCCAGCATTTT
>TRBJ1-6|-|TRBD1|TRBV11-2
CASSSGTGASPLHF
TGTGCCAGCAGTTCCGGGACAGGGGCTTCACCCCTCCACTTT
>TRBJ2-1|once|-|TRBV21-1
CASSMCSGGSYNEQFF
TGTGCCAGCAGCATGTGCAGCGGGGGGAGCTACAATGAGCAGTTCTTC
>TRBJ1-4|few|-|TRBV11-3
CASSYYEKLFF
TGTGCCAGCAGCTACTACGAAAAACTGTTTTTT
>TRBJ2-3|few|-|TRBV7-3
CASRPQLDSPQYF
TGTGCCAGCAGGCCGCAGCTGGACAGCCCGCAGTATTTT
>TRBJ1-1|once|-|TRBV6-1
CASSDLQAMNTEAFF
TGTGCCAGCAGTGATTTACAGGCCATGAACACTGAAGCTTTCTTT
>TRBJ2-5|-|TRBD2|TRBV5-1
CASSISGGADSRETQYF
TGCGCCAGCAGCATTAGCGGGGGGGCCGATTCTAGAGAGACCCAGTACTTC
>TRBJ2-6|-|-|TRBV7-9
CASSFSVSGANVLTF
TGTGCCAGCAGCTTCTCAGTCTCTGGGGCCAACGTCCTGACTTTC
>TRBJ2-5|-|-|TRBV2
CASRDSTGETQYF
TGTGCCAGCAGGGACAGTACTGGGGAGACCCAGTACTTC
>TRBJ1-1|-|-|TRBV19
CASSQLWSGGGTEAFF
TGTGCCAGTAGTCAATTATGGTCCGGGGGAGGGACTGAAGCTTTCTTT
>TRBJ2-7|-|-|TRBV30
CAWSEGGASYEQYF
TGTGCCTGGAGTGAGGGGGGGGCTTCCTACGAGCAGTACTTC
>TRBJ1-5|-|-|TRBV20-1
CSASRGYTNQPQHF
TGCAGTGCTAGTAGAGGGTATACCAATCAGCCCCAGCATTTT
>TRBJ1-3|few|-|TRBV20-1
CSANYGNTIYF
TGCAGTGCTAATTATGGAAACACCATATATTTT
>TRBJ2-7|-|-|TRBV19
CASSTGRGGEQYF
TGTGCCAGTAGCACGGGGAGGGGGGGCGAGCAGTACTTC
>TRBJ2-1|-|TRBD2|TRBV7-2
CASSSTSGVLDEQFF
TGTGCCAGCAGCTCCACTAGCGGGGTTTTAGATGAGCAGTTCTTC
>TRBJ1-2|few|TRBD1|TRBV13
CASSLGQGDYGYTF
TGTGCCAGCAGCCTTGGACAGGGGGACTATGGCTACACCTTC
>TRBJ2-1|once|-|TRBV13
CAGEGGPSWDEQFF
TGTGCCGGGGAAGGGGGACCCTCCTGGGATGAGCAGTTCTTC
>TRBJ1-5|-|-|TRBV7-2
CASSPFRDFGQPQHF
TGTGCCAGCAGCCCATTCCGGGACTTCGGTCAGCCCCAGCATTTT
>TRBJ1-3|-|TRBD1|TRBV9
CASSTQGVSGNTIYF
TGTGCCAGCAGCACCCAGGGGGTCTCTGGAAACACCATATATTTT
>TRBJ2-7|-|TRBD2|TRBV10-2
CPSSESRGGGQYF
TGCCCCAGCAGTGAGTCTCGGGGGGGCGGGCAGTACTTC
>TRBJ1-4|-|-|TRBV7-9
CASSQRPPFVPTNEKLFF
TGTGCCAGCAGCCAGCGACCCCCTTTTGTACCAACTAATGAAAAACTGTTTTTT
>TRBJ2-7|-|TRBD1|TRBV18
CASSPGTESYEQYF
TGTGCCAGCTCACCCGGGACAGAGTCCTACGAGCAGTACTTC
>TRBJ2-1|-|TRBD2|TRBV4-3
CASSPRTSGNEQFF
TGCGCCAGCAGCCCCCGGACTAGCGGAAATGAGCAGTTCTTC
>TRBJ1-1|-|-|TRBV7-9
CASSIVSGRNTEAFF
TGTGCCAGCAGCATAGTGAGTGGGCGGAACACTGAAGCTTTCTTT
>TRBJ1-1|-|TRBD1|TRBV6-5
CASKMGDSNTEAFF
TGTGCCAGCAAAATGGGGGACAGTAACACTGAAGCTTTCTTT
>TRBJ2-1|once|TRBD2|TRBV24-1
CATSPGGGSLFF
TGTGCCACCAGTCCCGGGGGGGGGTCTCTGTTCTTC
>TRBJ2-7|-|-|TRBV29-1
CSVGPRYEQYF
TGCAGCGTTGGTCCGAGGTACGAGCAGTACTTC
>TRBJ2-3|-|TRBD2|TRBV5-4
CASSLSGGADTQYF
TGTGCCAGCAGCCTTAGCGGGGGGGCAGATACGCAGTATTTT
>TRBJ1-6|-|-|TRBV4-1
CASSQDEGGYNSPLHF
TGCGCCAGCAGCCAAGACGAGGGCGGCTATAATTCACCCCTCCACTTT
>TRBJ2-7|-|TRBD2|TRBV6-2/TRBV6-3
CASSYLRGGSYEQYF
TGTGCCAGCAGTTACTTGCGCGGGGGAAGTTACGAGCAGTACTTC
>TRBJ1-5|-|TRBD1|TRBV5-1
CASSLETGNQPQHF
TGCGCCAGCAGCTTAGAGACAGGGAATCAGCCCCAGCATTTT
>TRBJ1-2|-|TRBD1|TRBV10-3
CAISGRDSDWAGYTF
TGTGCCATCAGTGGCCGGGACAGTGATTGGGCTGGCTACACCTTC
>TRBJ2-7|-|-|TRBV7-9
CASSLALRYDEQYF
TGTGCCAGCAGCTTAGCACTCAGGTACGACGAGCAGTACTTC
>TRBJ1-2|-|-|TRBV12-5
CASGLVQQVNYGYTF
TGTGCTAGTGGTTTGGTTCAACAGGTTAACTATGGCTACACCTTC
>TRBJ2-2|few|-|TRBV18
CASSPATNTGELFF
TGTGCCAGCTCACCAGCGACGAACACCGGGGAGCTGTTTTTT
>TRBJ1-5|-|-|TRBV6-5
CASSYGREGQPQHF
TGTGCCAGCAGTTACGGGAGGGAGGGCCAGCCCCAGCATTTT
>TRBJ2-5|-|TRBD2|TRBV25-1
CASALIGGAYGETQYF
TGTGCCAGCGCCTTAATCGGGGGGGCTTATGGAGAGACCCAGTACTTC
>TRBJ1-2|-|-|TRBV2
CASSDRALANYGYTF
TGTGCCAGCAGTGACAGGGCCCTCGCTAACTATGGCTACACCTTC
>TRBJ1-5|-|-|TRBV3-1/TRBV3-2
CASSQLDSNQPQHF
TGTGCCAGCAGCCAATTAGATAGCAATCAGCCCCAGCATTTT
>TRBJ1-5|-|-|TRBV3-1/TRBV3-2
CASTDQPQHF
TGTGCCAGCACGGATCAGCCCCAGCATTTT
>TRBJ2-1|-|TRBD1|TRBV5-1
CASSPGQGNEQFF
TGCGCCAGCAGCCCGGGACAGGGAAATGAGCAGTTCTTC
>TRBJ1-5|-|TRBD1|TRBV12-5
CASGLSGGGQPQHF
TGTGCTAGTGGTTTGTCAGGGGGTGGTCAGCCCCAGCATTTT
>TRBJ2-2|-|TRBD1|TRBV6-4
CASRGQGVTGELFF
TGTGCCAGCAGAGGACAGGGGGTGACCGGGGAGCTGTTTTTT
>TRBJ1-5|-|TRBD1|TRBV19
CASSRQGTSNQPQHF
TGTGCCAGTAGTAGACAGGGGACTAGCAATCAGCCCCAGCATTTT
>TRBJ1-4|-|-|TRBV5-4
CASSPTVGGEKLFF
TGTGCCAGCAGCCCGACCGTCGGGGGTGAAAAACTGTTTTTT
>TRBJ2-3|few|-|TRBV19
CASARLTGTDTQYF
TGTGCCAGTGCCAGACTCACAGGGACAGATACGCAGTATTTT
>TRBJ1-1|-|-|TRBV3-1/TRBV3-2
CASSPPSGRSQAFF
TGTGCCAGCAGCCCCCCATCAGGGCGCAGCCAAGCTTTCTTT
>TRBJ1-2|-|-|TRBV5-8
CASSLGGRTNYGYTF
TGTGCCAGCAGCTTAGGGGGACGGACCAACTATGGCTACACCTTC
>TRBJ1-2|-|-|TRBV5-1
CASSPTGESYGYTF
TGCGCCAGCAGCCCGACAGGAGAATCTTATGGCTACACCTTC
>TRBJ1-5|-|-|TRBV6-2/TRBV6-3
CASSYTQGQPQHF
TGTGCCAGCAGTTACACACAGGGACAGCCCCAGCATTTT
>TRBJ2-1|-|-|TRBV4-3
CASSLVRGSYNEQFF
TGCGCCAGCAGCCTGGTTCGGGGTTCCTACAATGAGCAGTTCTTC
>TRBJ2-4|-|-|TRBV4-1
CASSQVSRGAGAKNIQYF
TGCGCCAGCAGCCAAGTTTCTAGAGGGGCGGGGGCCAAAAACATTCAGTACTTC